A selection of T cell receptor beta chains follows, all from one sample in a study of cytomegalovirus exposure and HLA in healthy donors. Sequenced by immunoSEQ multiplex PCR; TCRdb stores in-frame clones only, minus some. Of about 99,000 clones listed, around 82% are singletons. Sequenced: PBMCs. These receptor sequences come from a woman between 18 and 29 years old in good health and CMV-seropositive. The CDR3 runs from the conserved cysteine through the conserved F or W. A D gene is named only where the DNA matches it firmly. Clone size is not always given. Where it is, it says once, few, many or a class for expanded clones.

abundance	v_gene	d_gene	j_gene	CDR3aa	CDR3nt
-	TRBV10-3	TRBD1	TRBJ1-6	CAISADRDKHSLHF	TGTGCCATCAGTGCGGACAGGGACAAGCACTCCCTCCACTTT
-	TRBV7-6	-	TRBJ1-5	CASSPGAVDRPQHF	TGTGCCAGCAGCCCAGGGGCGGTTGATAGGCCCCAGCATTTT
-	TRBV4-3	-	TRBJ2-7	CASSQTGSSYEQYF	TGCGCCAGCAGCCAAACCGGGAGTTCCTACGAGCAGTACTTC
-	TRBV9	TRBD2	TRBJ2-3	CASSVVGLAGGDTQYF	TGTGCCAGCAGCGTAGTCGGACTAGCGGGGGGTGATACGCAGTATTTT
-	TRBV9	-	TRBJ1-2	CASSATSDNYGYTF	TGTGCCAGCAGCGCCACTAGCGATAACTATGGCTACACCTTC
-	TRBV19	TRBD2	TRBJ2-2	CASTAAGLADTGELFF	TGTGCCAGTACCGCGGCGGGACTAGCGGACACCGGGGAGCTGTTTTTT
-	TRBV5-4	TRBD1	TRBJ1-5	CASSFGTGGINQPQHF	TGTGCCAGCAGCTTCGGGACAGGGGGTATCAATCAGCCCCAGCATTTT
-	TRBV29-1	TRBD2	TRBJ2-7	CSVSGTSGRHYEQYF	TGCAGCGTTTCCGGGACTAGCGGGAGACACTACGAGCAGTACTTC
-	TRBV2	-	TRBJ1-3	CASGPVFSGNTIYF	TGTGCCAGCGGTCCGGTTTTCTCTGGAAACACCATATATTTT
-	TRBV15	TRBD2	TRBJ2-1	CATSRAGGPGNEQFF	TGTGCCACCAGCAGAGCGGGGGGGCCGGGAAATGAGCAGTTCTTC
-	TRBV5-6	-	TRBJ2-5	CASSLAGSKETQYF	TGTGCCAGCAGCTTGGCCGGGAGTAAAGAGACCCAGTACTTC
-	TRBV4-2	-	TRBJ2-3	CASSPWGSRGYTDTQYF	TGTGCCAGCAGCCCTTGGGGGAGCCGGGGGTACACAGATACGCAGTATTTT
-	TRBV6-4	-	TRBJ2-7	CASSDSGRGEQYF	TGTGCCAGCAGTGATTCCGGCCGGGGGGAGCAGTACTTC
-	TRBV4-3	-	TRBJ2-5	CASSQDGGLGGETQYF	TGCGCCAGCAGCCAAGATGGGGGACTCGGGGGAGAGACCCAGTACTTC
-	TRBV27	-	TRBJ2-2	CASTPGRGVPGELFF	TGTGCCAGCACCCCAGGCAGGGGGGTTCCCGGGGAGCTGTTTTTT
few	TRBV7-2	TRBD2	TRBJ2-1	CASSKSTSGYNEQFF	TGTGCCAGCAGCAAATCGACTAGCGGCTACAATGAGCAGTTCTTC
-	TRBV13	-	TRBJ1-3	CASSFSAGPKAGNTIYF	TGTGCCAGCAGCTTCTCCGCGGGACCGAAAGCTGGAAACACCATATATTTT
-	TRBV19	-	TRBJ2-4	CASTPAQGTPTRLAKNIQYF	TGTGCCAGTACCCCCGCCCAGGGTACCCCGACTAGACTAGCCAAAAACATTCAGTACTTC
-	TRBV13	TRBD1	TRBJ1-1	CASSPKGQGGNTEAFF	TGTGCCAGCAGCCCAAAAGGACAGGGTGGTAACACTGAAGCTTTCTTT
-	TRBV6-1	-	TRBJ1-4	CASSRGGPGEKLFF	TGTGCCAGCAGCCGCGGTGGCCCCGGGGAAAAACTGTTTTTT
few	TRBV6-5	TRBD1	TRBJ1-5	CASRRQGASNQPQHF	TGTGCCAGCAGAAGACAGGGGGCGAGCAATCAGCCCCAGCATTTT
-	TRBV7-7	TRBD1	TRBJ2-3	CASSSGDRGPSTDTQYF	TGTGCTAGCAGCTCCGGGGATAGGGGGCCCTCTACGGATACGCAGTATTTT
few	TRBV4-1	-	TRBJ1-5	CASSQVSGWGNQPQHF	TGCGCCAGCAGCCAAGTGTCGGGATGGGGCAATCAGCCCCAGCATTTT
-	TRBV4-1	TRBD1	TRBJ1-2	CASSHPGTGLRGYTF	TGCGCCAGCAGCCACCCCGGGACAGGGCTTCGAGGCTACACCTTC
-	TRBV19	-	TRBJ2-1	CASNQGSYNEQFF	TGTGCCAGTAACCAGGGATCGTACAATGAGCAGTTCTTC
-	TRBV4-2	TRBD1	TRBJ2-7	CASSQDRTGLYYEQYF	TGTGCCAGCAGCCAAGACAGGACAGGTCTCTACTACGAGCAGTACTTC
-	TRBV7-2	TRBD2	TRBJ2-1	CASSLFGAGASEQFF	TGTGCCAGCAGCCTATTTGGGGCGGGAGCCTCTGAGCAGTTCTTC
-	TRBV6-5	-	TRBJ2-1	CASSYSGLGAGDEQFF	TGTGCCAGCAGTTACTCGGGTCTGGGGGCGGGCGATGAGCAGTTCTTC
-	TRBV18	TRBD1	TRBJ2-7	CASSRDRSMLGVGQYF	TGTGCCAGCTCACGGGACAGGTCAATGTTGGGAGTCGGGCAGTACTTC
-	TRBV6-6	TRBD2	TRBJ2-3	CASTQAGRGTDTQYF	TGTGCCAGCACTCAAGCGGGGCGAGGGACAGATACGCAGTATTTT
-	TRBV15	-	TRBJ1-1	CATGAANTEAFF	TGTGCCACTGGGGCGGCGAACACTGAAGCTTTCTTT
-	TRBV6-4	-	TRBJ1-2	CASSPYGGNYGYTF	TGTGCCAGCAGTCCATACGGGGGTAACTATGGCTACACCTTC
-	TRBV6-6	TRBD1	TRBJ2-1	CASTLTGVNEQFF	TGTGCCAGCACCTTAACAGGGGTGAATGAGCAGTTCTTC
-	TRBV28	-	TRBJ2-5	CASSLGVTQETQYF	TGTGCCAGCAGTTTAGGAGTTACCCAAGAGACCCAGTACTTC
-	TRBV9	TRBD2	TRBJ2-3	CASSVGAGGSEDTQYF	TGTGCCAGCAGCGTAGGGGCCGGGGGGTCGGAAGATACGCAGTATTTT
-	TRBV5-1	TRBD2	TRBJ2-1	CASSSGLAGASTISYNEQFF	TGCGCCAGCAGCTCCGGACTAGCGGGGGCCTCCACTATTAGCTACAATGAGCAGTTCTTC
-	TRBV29-1	TRBD1	TRBJ2-7	CSGLDRTTYEQYF	TGCAGCGGCTTGGACAGGACCACCTACGAGCAGTACTTC
-	TRBV5-4	-	TRBJ2-5	CASSLGGLQTQYF	TGTGCCAGCAGCTTGGGGGGACTCCAGACCCAGTACTTC
-	TRBV5-1	TRBD1	TRBJ2-5	CASSVGQRRETQYF	TGCGCCAGCAGCGTGGGACAGCGCCGGGAGACCCAGTACTTC
-	TRBV2	TRBD2	TRBJ2-3	CASSRKGFSGTSGRTDTQYF	TGTGCCAGCAGTAGAAAGGGATTTTCCGGGACTAGCGGACGCACAGATACGCAGTATTTT
-	TRBV4-3	TRBD1	TRBJ2-2	CASSHYGTGHTGELFF	TGCGCCAGCAGCCACTACGGGACAGGGCATACCGGGGAGCTGTTTTTT
-	TRBV5-1	TRBD1	TRBJ1-1	CASRDTGAGPEAFF	TGCGCCAGCAGGGACACAGGGGCCGGGCCTGAAGCTTTCTTT
-	TRBV4-3	TRBD2	TRBJ2-5	CASSPTSGDQETQYF	TGCGCCAGCAGTCCGACTAGCGGGGACCAAGAGACCCAGTACTTC